The present T cell receptor (beta chain) was sequenced within a study of blood T cell repertoires in COVID-19. Overall study context: COVID-19 samples from acute and convalescent phases originated in the United States, Italy and Spain. From T cells, B-cell-depleted T cells, or PBMCs came the material, which was cDNA or gDNA.

Per the original methods: Reference gene primers were amplified, and this amplification served to estimate nucleated cell counts. The assay was immunoSEQ multiplex PCR, and TCRdb's table has in-frame clones only and misses some. V and J calls plus clone size are reproduced from that table; the DNA served to infer D and trimming. The sample has some 110,000 clones, around 83% seen once; the top ten hold roughly 1.4%. CDR3 length equals 16 residues. V was pared by 1 base and J by 8 bases, with 18 bases between. CDR1 and CDR2 (germline): KGHSH, LQKENI. V and J are TRBV18 and TRBJ2-1, with D possibly matching TRBD1 (5 bases). Sequenced input: peripheral blood. The sequence was obtained from a man aged 40-55 years with acute or convalescent COVID-19. The CDR3 sequence is CASSPLRASKGDEQFF. The CDR3 DNA reads as TGTGCCAGCTCACCACTCCGGGCCTCGAAAGGGGATGAGCAGTTCTTC.